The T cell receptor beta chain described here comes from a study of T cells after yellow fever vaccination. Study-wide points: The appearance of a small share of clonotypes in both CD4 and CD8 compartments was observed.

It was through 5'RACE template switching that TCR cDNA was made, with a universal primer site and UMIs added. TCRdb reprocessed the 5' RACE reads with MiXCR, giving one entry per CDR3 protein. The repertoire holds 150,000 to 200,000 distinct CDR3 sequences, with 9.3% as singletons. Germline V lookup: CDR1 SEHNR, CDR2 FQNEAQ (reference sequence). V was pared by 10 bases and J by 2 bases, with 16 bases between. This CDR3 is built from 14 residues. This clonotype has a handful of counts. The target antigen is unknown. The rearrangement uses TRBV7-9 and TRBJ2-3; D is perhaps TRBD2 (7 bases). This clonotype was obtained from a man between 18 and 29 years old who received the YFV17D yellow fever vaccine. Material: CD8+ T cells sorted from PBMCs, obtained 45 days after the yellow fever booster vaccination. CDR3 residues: CATARGGATDTQYF. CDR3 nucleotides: TGTGCCACCGCGAGGGGGGGGGCCACAGATACGCAGTATTTT.